This TCR beta chain emerged from a study of cytomegalovirus exposure and HLA in healthy donors. The study ran its PCR with 60 Vbeta and 13 Jbeta primers. Using immunoSEQ multiplex PCR, the repertoire was profiled, and TCRdb retains in-frame clones only, with some absent. This sample has 130,000 to 150,000 clones, with roughly 79% found just once. Between the trimmed V and J ends, which lost 6 bases and 6 bases, there was a span of 15 bases. Germline V gives CDR1 ENHRY, CDR2 SYGVKD. The CDR3 length is 14 residues. The sequence derives from a male donor in good health and CMV-seronegative. The sequenced sample was PBMCs. The rearrangement uses TRBV10-3 and TRBJ1-3; no firm D call. CDR3 sequence (DNA): TGTGCCATCAGGGAAGAGGGAGAAGAAAACACCATATATTTT. Translating it yields CAIREEGEENTIYF.